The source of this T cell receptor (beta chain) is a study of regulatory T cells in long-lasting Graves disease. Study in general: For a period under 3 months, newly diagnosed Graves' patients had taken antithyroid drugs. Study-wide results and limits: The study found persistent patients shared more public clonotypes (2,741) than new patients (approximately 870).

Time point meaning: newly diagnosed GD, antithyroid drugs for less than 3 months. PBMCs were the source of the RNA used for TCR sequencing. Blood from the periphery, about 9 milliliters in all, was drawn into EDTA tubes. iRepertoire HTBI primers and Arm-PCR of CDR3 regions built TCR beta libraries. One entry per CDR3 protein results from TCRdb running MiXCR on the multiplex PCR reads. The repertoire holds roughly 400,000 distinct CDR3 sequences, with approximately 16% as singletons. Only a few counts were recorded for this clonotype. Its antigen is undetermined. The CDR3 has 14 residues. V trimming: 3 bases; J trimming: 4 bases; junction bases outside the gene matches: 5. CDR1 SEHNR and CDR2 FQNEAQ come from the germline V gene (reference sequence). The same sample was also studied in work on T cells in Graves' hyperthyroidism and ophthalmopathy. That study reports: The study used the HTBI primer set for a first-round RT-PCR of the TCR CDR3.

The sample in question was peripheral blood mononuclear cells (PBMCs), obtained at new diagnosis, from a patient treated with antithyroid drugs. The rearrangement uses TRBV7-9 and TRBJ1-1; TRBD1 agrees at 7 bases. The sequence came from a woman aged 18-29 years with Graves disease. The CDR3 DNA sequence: TGTGCCAGCAGCTTCACAGGGGTCGGCACTGAAGCTTTCTTT. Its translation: CASSFTGVGTEAFF.